A selection of T cell receptor beta chains follows, all from one sample in a study of human T cells and chemical hapten exposure. TCRdb recomputed calls from the RACE reads with MiXCR, one row per CDR3 protein. The sample consists of some 360,000 distinct CDR3 sequences, approximately 5% of them appearing once. This specimen was whole blood, taken in connection with sensitization to the hapten diphenylcyclopropenone (DPC). The receptors were sampled from a woman aged 50 to 65 with alopecia areata. Some clones in this sample may be carry-over from other donors' samples. Each CDR3 is given with its conserved first and last residue. The D gene is left open where the match is weak. Clone size is not always given. Where it is, it says once, few, many or a class for expanded clones.

size,J,D,V,CDR3,DNA
many,TRBJ2-3,TRBD2,TRBV20-1,CSARAGTRSTDAQYF,TGCAGTGCTAGGGCCGGGACTAGATCGACAGATGCGCAGTATTTT
NA,TRBJ1-5,NA,TRBV6-1,CASSRTADSNQPQHF,TGTGCCAGCAGTCGGACCGCCGATAGCAATCAGCCCCAGCATTTT
few,TRBJ2-3,NA,TRBV7-2,CASSKGYTDTQYF,TGTGCCAGCAGCAAAGGGTACACAGATACGCAGTATTTT
many,TRBJ1-4,NA,TRBV28,CASSPWTVEKLFF,TGTGCCAGCAGTCCCTGGACGGTAGAAAAACTGTTTTTT
many,TRBJ2-5,NA,TRBV29-1,CSVVSLVTVETQYF,TGCAGCGTTGTTTCTCTGGTGACAGTTGAGACCCAGTACTTC
NA,TRBJ1-5,NA,TRBV20-1,CSANRDNSNQPQHF,TGCAGTGCTAACCGGGACAATAGCAATCAGCCCCAGCATTTT
NA,TRBJ2-7,NA,TRBV5-3,CARSLHSTYAPYEQYF,TGTGCCAGAAGCCTTCATTCGACCTACGCCCCCTACGAGCAGTACTTC
NA,TRBJ2-5,NA,TRBV9,CASSVTGGEGETQYF,TGTGCCAGCAGCGTAACTGGCGGCGAGGGCGAGACCCAGTACTTC
few,TRBJ2-1,TRBD1,TRBV3-1,CASSPIPTGGEQFF,TGTGCCAGCAGCCCGATTCCTACAGGGGGTGAGCAGTTCTTC
many,TRBJ2-3,TRBD2,TRBV5-1,CASAWTSKDTQYF,TGCGCCAGCGCTTGGACTAGCAAGGATACGCAGTATTTT
many,TRBJ2-3,NA,TRBV12-3/TRBV12-4,CASRKAGGTDTQYF,TGTGCCAGCAGAAAAGCGGGTGGCACAGATACGCAGTATTTT
many,TRBJ2-1,NA,TRBV27,CASSLGDEQFF,TGTGCCAGCAGTTTGGGCGATGAGCAGTTCTTC
many,TRBJ2-7,TRBD2,TRBV6-2/TRBV6-3,CASSTGTIPYEQYF,TGTGCCAGCAGCACCGGGACTATCCCCTACGAGCAGTACTTC
many,TRBJ1-1,TRBD1,TRBV4-1,CASSLRALEGAGTEAFF,TGCGCCAGCAGCCTTCGAGCATTAGAGGGGGCCGGGACTGAAGCTTTCTTT
few,TRBJ2-1,NA,TRBV30,CAWSGEKQFF,TGTGCCTGGAGCGGAGAAAAGCAGTTCTTC
NA,TRBJ2-2,NA,TRBV9,CASSVGPPSGELFF,TGTGCCAGCAGCGTAGGACCCCCATCCGGGGAGCTGTTTTTT
many,TRBJ2-1,TRBD1,TRBV6-6,CASSYSPLGQGANEQFF,TGTGCCAGCAGTTACTCCCCCCTGGGACAGGGGGCTAATGAGCAGTTCTTC
few,TRBJ1-1,NA,TRBV29-1,CSVVGQGNTEAFF,TGCAGCGTTGTGGGCCAAGGGAACACTGAAGCTTTCTTT
many,TRBJ2-5,NA,TRBV12-3/TRBV12-4,CASSLAGGQVETQYF,TGTGCCAGCAGTTTAGCGGGGGGGCAGGTAGAGACCCAGTACTTC
few,TRBJ2-3,TRBD2,TRBV10-2,CASSEGPPSGGRNTDTQYF,TGCGCCAGCAGTGAGGGGCCCCCAAGCGGGGGGCGCAACACAGATACGCAGTATTTT
many,TRBJ2-7,NA,TRBV3-1,CASSHGLAEQYF,TGTGCCAGCAGCCATGGTTTGGCTGAGCAGTACTTC
many,TRBJ1-5,TRBD1,TRBV2,CASKRTGFSNQPQHF,TGTGCCAGCAAGAGGACAGGGTTCAGCAATCAGCCCCAGCATTTT
many,TRBJ1-5,NA,TRBV6-1,CASKARGQPQHF,TGTGCCAGCAAAGCAAGGGGGCAGCCCCAGCATTTT
NA,TRBJ1-2,NA,TRBV12-3/TRBV12-4,CASSPQGGPGYTF,TGTGCCAGCAGTCCCCAAGGGGGTCCTGGCTACACCTTC
many,TRBJ2-6,TRBD1,TRBV28,CASRGTGALRALTF,TGTGCCAGCAGGGGGACAGGGGCCCTCAGGGCCCTGACTTTC
NA,TRBJ1-1,NA,TRBV27,CASSYPGPKGEAFF,TGTGCCAGCAGCTATCCGGGGCCGAAGGGTGAAGCTTTCTTT
few,TRBJ2-4,NA,TRBV29-1,CSVDSGENIQYF,TGCAGCGTTGATTCAGGGGAAAACATTCAGTACTTC
NA,TRBJ2-3,TRBD1,TRBV20-1,CSATGQAGTDTQYF,TGCAGTGCCACCGGACAGGCTGGCACAGATACGCAGTATTTT
NA,TRBJ2-3,TRBD1,TRBV12-3/TRBV12-4,CASSFSLRDRQYF,TGTGCCAGCAGTTTCTCGCTCCGGGACAGGCAGTATTTT
NA,TRBJ1-1,NA,TRBV6-1,CASSALTGNTEAFF,TGTGCCAGCAGTGCCTTGACAGGGAACACTGAAGCTTTCTTT
NA,TRBJ2-1,TRBD2,TRBV25-1,CASSPGGTSGRRDEQFF,TGTGCCAGCAGCCCCGGCGGGACTAGCGGGCGGAGGGATGAGCAGTTCTTC
many,TRBJ2-1,TRBD2,TRBV7-9,CASSLTSGKYNEQFF,TGTGCCAGCAGCTTAACTAGCGGGAAATACAATGAGCAGTTCTTC
NA,TRBJ2-3,NA,TRBV3-1,CASSQEGVGTDTQYF,TGTGCCAGCAGCCAAGAAGGGGTAGGCACAGATACGCAGTATTTT
NA,TRBJ1-4,NA,TRBV7-2,CASSSGVGQEKLFF,TGTGCCAGCAGCTCTGGGGTGGGGCAGGAAAAACTGTTTTTT
few,TRBJ2-3,TRBD2,TRBV29-1,CSAGERGGPEYF,TGCAGCGCCGGGGAGCGGGGGGGCCCCGAGTATTTT
many,TRBJ2-1,TRBD2,TRBV28,CASRVAGVGNEQFF,TGTGCCAGCAGGGTCGCGGGAGTAGGAAATGAGCAGTTCTTC
many,TRBJ1-5,NA,TRBV10-3,CAISGSSNQPQHF,TGTGCCATCAGTGGGAGTAGCAATCAGCCCCAGCATTTT
NA,TRBJ1-1,NA,TRBV13,CASSLQMGEAFF,TGTGCCAGCAGCCTCCAAATGGGAGAAGCTTTCTTT
many,TRBJ2-3,NA,TRBV5-1,CASVGGAADTQYF,TGCGCCAGCGTGGGGGGGGCCGCAGATACGCAGTATTTT
many,TRBJ1-1,TRBD1,TRBV11-2,CASSLGQGATEAFF,TGTGCCAGCAGCCTGGGACAGGGGGCTACTGAAGCTTTCTTT
few,TRBJ2-2,NA,TRBV5-6,CASSWDAGIANTGELFF,TGTGCCAGCAGCTGGGACGCTGGGATCGCGAACACCGGGGAGCTGTTTTTT
few,TRBJ2-7,NA,TRBV19,CASSPPLGHRDYEQYF,TGTGCCAGTAGTCCCCCCCTGGGACATCGAGACTACGAGCAGTACTTC
NA,TRBJ2-1,TRBD1,TRBV7-9,CASSRLGQPYNEQFF,TGTGCCAGCAGCCGCCTGGGACAGCCCTACAATGAGCAGTTCTTC
NA,TRBJ2-6,NA,TRBV9,CASTPEGSGANVLTF,TGTGCCAGCACCCCGGAGGGGTCTGGGGCCAACGTCCTGACTTTC
NA,TRBJ2-7,TRBD2,TRBV7-9,CASSPRGSGGPSYEQYF,TGTGCCAGCAGCCCGAGGGGTAGCGGGGGACCCTCCTACGAGCAGTACTTC
many,TRBJ2-3,TRBD2,TRBV4-3,CASSLLAGGPDTQYF,TGCGCCAGCAGCTTGCTAGCGGGAGGGCCGGATACGCAGTATTTT
many,TRBJ2-2,NA,TRBV29-1,CSVSQGIHAGELFF,TGCAGCGTCTCTCAGGGAATCCATGCCGGGGAGCTGTTTTTT
many,TRBJ2-1,NA,TRBV3-1,CASSPDYNEQFF,TGTGCCAGCAGCCCAGACTACAATGAGCAGTTCTTC
many,TRBJ2-3,TRBD2,TRBV6-5,CASSYGTSGRSTDTQYF,TGTGCCAGCAGTTACGGGACTAGCGGGCGCAGCACAGATACGCAGTATTTT
few,TRBJ1-5,TRBD1,TRBV20-1,CSAHPDRAQHF,TGCAGTGCCCACCCCGACAGGGCCCAGCATTTT
few,TRBJ2-2,TRBD1,TRBV5-5,CASSSSGTGPGELFF,TGTGCCAGCAGCTCCTCCGGGACAGGGCCCGGGGAGCTGTTTTTT
many,TRBJ2-5,TRBD1,TRBV12-3/TRBV12-4,CASSLARTGGRETQYF,TGTGCCAGCAGTTTAGCGAGGACAGGGGGCAGAGAGACCCAGTACTTC